Sequencing of this TCR beta chain was carried out in a study of T-cell reconstitution after alpha-beta-depleted transplantation in children (dated by TCRdb to the mid-2010s). Looking at the study overall: Using TCR repertoire profiling, the study quantitatively followed how T-cell immune reconstitution unfolded in children after TCRalphabeta/CD19-depleted allogeneic hematopoietic cell transplantation.

The cysteine opens and the phenylalanine closes a CDR3 of 14 amino acids. Only CDR3 DNA is held: 42 bases, read in frame from base 1. The trim is 6 bases for V and 7 bases for J, with a gap of 22 bases between the germline ends. Taken from the germline V gene, the CDR1 and CDR2 loops are SQVTM and ANQGSEA. Details on this clonotype: It lacks a known antigen. Base qualities are missing; no much larger clone stands one base away.

The library was obtained by PCR. Sequencing instrument: Illumina HiSeq 2500. TCR library preparation used molecular barcoding, with unique molecular identifiers applied to normalize quantification of the TCRbeta repertoire. TCRdb's own reprocessing of the public reads used fastp at Q25 and MiXCR and kept productive beta chains. Records with the same CDR3 protein are collapsed into one entry carrying the most frequent genes and DNA. Within this sample are 450,000 to 600,000 distinct CDR3 sequences, with approximately 30% of them counted one time only. 2.4% of the sample goes to the ten largest clones.

This specimen was PBMCs from the stem cell graft donor, taken from the stem cell graft. The receptor chain draws on TRBV29-1 and TRBJ2-7; a tentative D match to TRBD2 spans 6 bases. The source of this sequence is a human donor who donated a stem cell graft to a child with aplastic anemia. The DNA sequence reads TGCAGCGTGAGGGACGGAGGGGTGGACGAGGAGCAGTACTTC. Translated, it reads CSVRDGGVDEEQYF.